One and the same sample provided the 19 T cell receptor beta chains below, sequenced in a study of blood T cell repertoires in COVID-19. The data were produced by immunoSEQ multiplex PCR, yet TCRdb's version contains in-frame clones alone and is incomplete. The sample yields roughly 110,000 clones, approximately 88% seen once. Sequenced sample: peripheral blood. Every receptor here comes from a woman between 70 and 85 years old with acute or convalescent COVID-19.

The chain joins TRBV28 to TRBJ2-5; 12 positions agree with TRBD2. Germline values: CDR1 MDHEN, CDR2 SYDVKM. V dropped 2 bases and J dropped 4; count of bases not matched to a gene: 2. CDR3 length: 15 residues. Written as DNA, the CDR3 is TGTGCCAGCAGTTTAGGACTAGCGGGAACAGAGACCCAGTACTTC. It specifies CASSLGLAGTETQYF.

This clone was found once. This CDR3 is CASSDGTSSYYNEQFF. As DNA, the CDR3 is TGTGCCAGCAGTGACGGGACTAGCAGTTATTACAATGAGCAGTTCTTC. The chain has TRBV6-1 and TRBJ2-1; 9 positions agree with TRBD2. The CDR3 is 16 amino acids. The germline CDR1 and CDR2 sequences are MNHNS and SASEGT. Germline trimming cut 3 bases from V and 4 bases from J; bases unmatched to any gene: 7.

The chain has TRBV7-3 and TRBJ1-1, with 9 bases aligning to TRBD1. CDR3 size: 14 residues. The ends lost 5 bases at V and 4 bases at J; junction bases unmatched: 5. The germline V gene has CDR1 SGHTA and CDR2 FQGTGA. CDR3 region: CASSGQGPGTEAFF. The DNA of the CDR3 is TGTGCCAGCAGCGGACAGGGGCCGGGCACTGAAGCTTTCTTT.

V is TRBV25-1 and J is TRBJ2-3; a possible D gene is TRBD1 (6 bases). Trimming pared 2 bases from V and 3 bases from J, leaving 12 bases between. CDR1 is MGHDK and CDR2 is SYGVNS in the germline V gene. The CDR3 covers 15 residues. This CDR3 reads CASSEVQGWTDTQYF. CDR3 bases: TGTGCCAGCAGTGAAGTACAGGGTTGGACAGATACGCAGTATTTT.

CDR3 in amino acids: CASSEGPSLNEQFF. The CDR3 DNA follows: TGTGCCAGCAGTGAAGGGCCTAGTCTGAATGAGCAGTTCTTC. The chain couples TRBV2 to TRBJ2-1, with D unresolved. Germline V CDR1 and CDR2: SNHLY, FYNNEI. The CDR3 covers 14 residues. V was pared by 1 base and J by 7 bases, with 11 bases between.

The V and J genes are TRBV28 and TRBJ1-5; 7 bases are a match to TRBD1. CDR3 length: 14 residues. The trim removed 5 bases at V and 6 bases at J, leaving 7 bases unmatched. Germline V CDR1 and CDR2: MDHEN, SYDVKM. CDR3 DNA sequence: TGTGCCAGCAGTCACAGGGGCCCCCGTCAGCCCCAGCATTTT. It translates to CASSHRGPRQPQHF.

This rearrangement joins TRBV2 to TRBJ1-6, with D possibly being TRBD1 (6 bases). Germline CDR1 is SNHLY and CDR2 is FYNNEI. This CDR3 is built from 16 residues. The V and J ends lost 6 bases and 7 bases respectively, with 19 bases between them. The CDR3 is CASSLQGPGANSPLHF. The DNA of the CDR3 is TGTGCCAGCAGCCTACAGGGCCCCGGGGCAAATTCACCCCTCCACTTT. Based on the CDR3 plus reference TRBV2 and TRBJ1-6, the full variable domain is EPEVTQTPSHQVTQMGQEVILRCVPISNHLYFYWYRQILGQKVEFLVSFYNNEISEKSEIFDDQFSVERPDGSNFTLKIRSTKLEDSAMYFCASSLQGPGANSPLHFGNGTRLTVT.

The chain carries TRBV19 and TRBJ1-3, with 8 bases that match TRBD1. With V trimmed by 4 bases and J by 4 bases, 3 bases remained unmatched. The germline V gene encodes CDR1 LNHDA and CDR2 SQIVND (reference sequence). There are 14 residues in the CDR3. CDR3 in amino acids: CASSTRGPGNTIYF. The CDR3 bases are TGTGCCAGTAGTACCAGGGGGCCAGGAAACACCATATATTTT.

The V and J genes are TRBV7-8 and TRBJ1-2; TRBD1 agrees at 11 bases. This CDR3 region has 15 residues. Germline-derived CDR1 and CDR2 are SGHVS and FQNEAQ. The ends lost 5 bases at V and 6 bases at J; junction bases unmatched: 8. The CDR3 DNA reads as TGTGCCAGCAGCGCTCAAGGACAGGGGGCCGATGGCTACACCTTC. Translation gives CASSAQGQGADGYTF. The variable domain in full, with the rest retrieved from reference TRBV7-8 and TRBJ1-2, is GAGVSQSPRYKVAKRGQDVALRCDPISGHVSLFWYQQALGQGPEFLTYFQNEAQLDKSGLPSDRFFAERPEGSVSTLKIQRTQQEDSAVYLCASSAQGQGADGYTFGSGTRLTVV.

The chain is built from TRBV6-5 and TRBJ1-1; the D gene is possibly TRBD1 (5 bases). The V gene lost 5 bases and the J gene lost 1 base, with 11 bases spanning the gap. The germline CDR1 and CDR2 sequences are MNHEY and SVGAGI. There are 14 residues in the CDR3. In nucleotides, the CDR3 is TGTGCCAGCAGTCCTCAGGGCGAGAACACTGAAGCTTTCTTT. Its protein is CASSPQGENTEAFF.

V and J are TRBV25-1 and TRBJ2-5, with a tentative D call TRBD2 (5 bases). This CDR3 comprises 15 residues. Trimming removed 1 base at V and 4 bases at J, with 13 bases between. Germline V gene sequence: CDR1 MGHDK, CDR2 SYGVNS. The CDR3 sequence is CASSEFAGWGETQYF. Written as DNA, the CDR3 is TGTGCCAGCAGTGAATTTGCGGGTTGGGGAGAGACCCAGTACTTC. Full variable domain (rest looked up from reference TRBV25-1 and TRBJ2-5): EADIYQTPRYLVIGTGKKITLECSQTMGHDKMYWYQQDPGMELHLIHYSYGVNSTEKGDLSSESTVSRIRTEHFPLTLESARPSHTSQYLCASSEFAGWGETQYFGPGTRLLVL.

The genes are TRBV12-3 or TRBV12-4 and TRBJ1-4, with 8 positions matching TRBD1. Trimming cost V 5 bases and J 14 bases; bases outside gene matches: 7. The CDR3 is 12 amino acids. CDR3: CASSPWTGRLFF. The DNA for the CDR3 is TGTGCCAGCAGTCCTTGGACAGGGCGGCTGTTTTTT.

The chain is built from TRBV15 and TRBJ1-2; weak D call: TRBD1 (5 bases). Trimming left V 1 base short and J 6 bases short, with 15 bases between. Germline CDR1 is LNHNV and CDR2 is YYDKDF (reference sequence). This CDR3 spans 15 amino acids. In nucleotides, the CDR3 is TGTGCCACCAGCAGAGTGCCAGGACAAAGGAATGGCTACACCTTC. It codes for CATSRVPGQRNGYTF.

Of note for this clone: Other nucleotide sequences from this sample produce the same CDR3. CDR3 nucleotide sequence: TGTGCCAGTAGTATCCGGAGGGCAGATACGCAGTATTTT. The encoded protein is CASSIRRADTQYF. This chain uses TRBV19 with TRBJ2-3; a weak D match, TRBD2 (6 bases). Trimming shortened V by 3 bases and J by 4 bases, and 8 bases separated the two germline ends. CDR3 size: 13 residues. Germline assignment: CDR1 LNHDA and CDR2 SQIVND (reference sequence).

The chain combines TRBV6-4 with TRBJ1-1; 7 bases are shared with TRBD1. Germline CDR1 reads MRHNA; CDR2 reads SNTAGT. The CDR3 sequence is 16 residues long. V trimming: 6 bases; J trimming: 5 bases; junction bases outside the gene matches: 15. CDR3 region: CASSIPKTGRRTEAFF. DNA for the CDR3: TGTGCCAGCAGCATTCCTAAGACAGGGAGGAGGACTGAAGCTTTCTTT.

The CDR3 DNA reads TGTGCCAGCAGCCAGGACAGGGGGGTAACCTACGAGCAGTACTTC. This codes for CASSQDRGVTYEQYF. The V call is TRBV14, the J call TRBJ2-7; 10 bases match TRBD1. CDR1 SGHDN and CDR2 FVKESK come from the germline V gene. The CDR3 covers 15 residues. Trimming removed 3 bases from V and 2 bases from J; junction bases left unmatched: 4. The full variable domain, in which reference TRBV14 and TRBJ2-7 provide the parts outside the CDR3, is EAGVTQFPSHSVIEKGQTVTLRCDPISGHDNLYWYRRVMGKEIKFLLHFVKESKQDESGMPNNRFLAERTGGTYSTLKVQPAELEDSGVYFCASSQDRGVTYEQYFGPGTRLTVT.

The table lists this clone with a count of one. The chain combines TRBV6-1 with TRBJ1-5; weak D call: TRBD1 (6 bases). Germline CDR1 is MNHNS and CDR2 is SASEGT. V was cut by 3 bases and J by 6 bases, with 9 bases left in between. The CDR3 loop spans 13 amino acids. CDR3 DNA: TGTGCCAGCAGTGATAGGGGGATTCAGCCCCAGCATTTT. Amino acid sequence: CASSDRGIQPQHF.

The rearrangement joins TRBV6-1 to TRBJ2-1; unclear D gene. Germline loops: CDR1 MNHNS, CDR2 SASEGT. Deletions cut 2 bases from V and 8 bases from J, with 10 bases between. This CDR3 comprises 13 residues. The chain's CDR3 is CASSEQTSHEQFF. Here the CDR3 DNA reads TGTGCCAGCAGTGAACAGACAAGTCATGAGCAGTTCTTC.

The chain has TRBV28 and TRBJ2-7, with D perhaps TRBD1 (6 bases). This CDR3 has 14 amino acids. V lost 5 bases and J lost 2, with 13 bases in between. Germline V gene lookup returns CDR1 MDHEN and CDR2 SYDVKM. Written as DNA, the CDR3 is TGTGCCAGCAGTGCCTCCTCAGGGGCCTACGAGCAGTACTTC. Amino acids: CASSASSGAYEQYF.